The rows below give T cell receptor beta chains drawn from one sample of a study of blood T cell repertoires in COVID-19. Sequenced by immunoSEQ multiplex PCR; TCRdb stores in-frame clones only, minus some. Here the sample spans about 210,000 clones, about 87% being singletons. The material sequenced was PBMCs or T cells enriched from blood (not recorded which). The receptors here all came from a young man with acute COVID-19. Both conserved end residues are part of each CDR3. D genes are given only for firm matches. A clone size is listed for some rows: how often the clone was seen (once, few, many), or a class if it is expanded.

V	J	size	D	CDR3	DNA
TRBV9	TRBJ1-5	NA	NA	CASSTSGGNQPQHF	TGTGCCAGCAGCACCTCGGGGGGCAATCAGCCCCAGCATTTT
TRBV5-8	TRBJ2-7	NA	NA	CASSFRTVNYEQYF	TGTGCCAGCAGCTTTCGGACAGTGAACTACGAGCAGTACTTC
TRBV6-5	TRBJ2-1	NA	NA	CASQTPGSNEQFF	TGTGCCTCCCAGACACCCGGGAGCAATGAGCAGTTCTTC
TRBV3-1/TRBV3-2	TRBJ1-6	NA	TRBD1	CASSLRTGPSPLHF	TGTGCCAGCAGCCTCCGGACAGGGCCCTCACCCCTCCACTTT
TRBV7-3	TRBJ2-3	NA	NA	CASSLRSVGDTQYF	TGTGCCAGCAGCTTACGGAGCGTCGGAGATACGCAGTATTTT
TRBV11-3	TRBJ2-1	NA	TRBD1	CASSSRTGVNEQFF	TGTGCCAGCAGCTCCAGGACAGGGGTCAATGAGCAGTTCTTC
TRBV7-9	TRBJ1-5	NA	NA	CASSSLGGGSNQPQHF	TGTGCCAGCAGCTCCCTCGGTGGGGGGAGCAATCAGCCCCAGCATTTT
TRBV19	TRBJ1-4	NA	NA	CASSPGGAWTNEKLFF	TGTGCCAGTAGCCCCGGGGGGGCGTGGACTAATGAAAAACTGTTTTTT
TRBV24-1	TRBJ1-1	NA	NA	CATAVIPQASNTEAFF	TGTGCCACGGCAGTGATCCCACAGGCCTCGAACACTGAAGCTTTCTTT
TRBV28	TRBJ1-1	few	NA	CASNIGYTEAFF	TGTGCCAGCAATATCGGGTACACTGAAGCTTTCTTT
TRBV6-1	TRBJ2-7	NA	TRBD2	CASSVSLEVAGDEQYF	TGTGCCAGCAGTGTTTCTTTGGAGGTAGCGGGAGACGAGCAGTACTTC
TRBV6-4	TRBJ1-3	NA	NA	CASPEPCGQLAGNTIYF	TGTGCCAGCCCCGAGCCCTGTGGACAGTTAGCTGGAAACACCATATATTTT
TRBV2	TRBJ2-7	NA	TRBD2	CASSEYGGLAGNTYEQYF	TGTGCCAGCAGTGAATATGGGGGACTAGCGGGGAACACCTACGAGCAGTACTTC
TRBV5-6	TRBJ2-7	NA	TRBD1	CASSLMFWDRVGEQYF	TGTGCCAGCAGCTTGATGTTTTGGGACAGGGTAGGCGAGCAGTACTTC
TRBV4-3	TRBJ2-7	few	NA	CASSQDRGGNEQYF	TGCGCCAGCAGCCAAGATAGGGGCGGGAACGAGCAGTACTTC
TRBV6-5	TRBJ2-7	NA	TRBD1	CASSYGTGGTYEQYF	TGTGCCAGCAGTTACGGTACAGGGGGCACCTACGAGCAGTACTTC
TRBV28	TRBJ1-2	NA	TRBD1	CASITWAGGEGYTF	TGTGCCAGCATCACCTGGGCAGGGGGCGAGGGCTACACCTTC
TRBV19	TRBJ2-7	NA	TRBD1	CASAQGTGGYEQYF	TGTGCCAGTGCCCAAGGGACAGGGGGGTACGAGCAGTACTTC
TRBV20-1	TRBJ2-7	NA	NA	CSASWAGEQYF	TGCAGTGCTAGCTGGGCAGGGGAGCAGTACTTC
TRBV14	TRBJ2-3	NA	NA	CASSQGSWPTDTQYF	TGTGCCAGCAGCCAAGGGAGCTGGCCCACAGATACGCAGTATTTT
TRBV4-1	TRBJ2-7	NA	NA	CASSQGLASSYEQYF	TGCGCCAGCAGCCAAGGGCTAGCAAGCTCCTACGAGCAGTACTTC
TRBV12-3/TRBV12-4	TRBJ2-3	NA	NA	CASRTTSTDTQYF	TGTGCCAGCAGAACTACTAGCACAGATACGCAGTATTTT
TRBV19	TRBJ2-7	NA	TRBD1	CASSSGSGGNYEQYF	TGTGCCAGTAGTTCGGGGTCAGGGGGTAATTACGAGCAGTACTTC
TRBV28	TRBJ2-6	NA	TRBD1	CASSLSRTGGFSGANVLTF	TGTGCCAGCAGTTTATCGAGGACAGGGGGCTTCTCTGGGGCCAACGTCCTGACTTTC
TRBV19	TRBJ1-3	NA	TRBD1	CASSTSTDRVGNTIYF	TGTGCCAGTAGTACTTCCACTGACAGGGTGGGAAACACCATATATTTT
TRBV6-5	TRBJ1-1	NA	NA	CASSYRDNTEAFF	TGTGCCAGCAGTTACCGAGATAACACTGAAGCTTTCTTT
TRBV10-1	TRBJ2-5	NA	TRBD2	CANRTRTSGSQETQYF	TGCGCCAACCGAACCAGGACTAGCGGGTCCCAAGAGACCCAGTACTTC
TRBV28	TRBJ2-1	many	NA	CASSLVAWQSNEQFF	TGTGCCAGCAGTTTAGTAGCTTGGCAGTCCAATGAGCAGTTCTTC
TRBV28	TRBJ2-2	NA	NA	CASSSGRRTVNTGELFF	TGTGCCAGCAGTTCGGGACGCCGGACAGTGAACACCGGGGAGCTGTTTTTT
TRBV9	TRBJ2-1	NA	TRBD2	CASSSLAGDNEQFF	TGTGCCAGCAGCTCCCTAGCGGGGGACAATGAGCAGTTCTTC
TRBV4-1	TRBJ1-4	NA	NA	CASSQKLSDQLFF	TGCGCCAGCAGCCAAAAACTAAGCGACCAACTGTTTTTT
TRBV6-5	TRBJ1-2	once	TRBD1	CASRKGQEGGYTF	TGTGCCAGCAGAAAGGGACAGGAGGGTGGCTACACCTTC
TRBV28	TRBJ1-6	once	NA	CASTKTGNNSPLHF	TGTGCCAGCACAAAGACGGGAAATAATTCACCCCTCCACTTT
TRBV28	TRBJ2-1	NA	NA	CASNTGAGPYYNEQFF	TGTGCCAGCAACACCGGTGCGGGACCGTACTACAATGAGCAGTTCTTC
TRBV27	TRBJ2-1	NA	NA	CASSLFQTGYNEQFF	TGTGCCAGCAGTTTATTTCAGACAGGCTACAATGAGCAGTTCTTC
TRBV18	TRBJ1-1	NA	NA	CASSSDTNTEAFF	TGTGCCAGCTCATCGGACACGAACACTGAAGCTTTCTTT
TRBV19	TRBJ1-1	few	NA	CASSMSVNTEAFF	TGTGCCAGTAGTATGAGCGTGAACACTGAAGCTTTCTTT
TRBV4-3	TRBJ2-1	NA	NA	CASSQVIPAGHGEQFF	TGCGCCAGCAGCCAAGTGATACCAGCGGGTCACGGTGAGCAGTTCTTC
TRBV12-3/TRBV12-4	TRBJ2-7	NA	NA	CASSLHFAAGQYF	TGTGCCAGCAGTTTACATTTCGCGGCCGGGCAGTACTTC
TRBV28	TRBJ2-7	NA	NA	CASSFFGGPYEQYF	TGTGCCAGCAGTTTTTTCGGAGGGCCCTACGAGCAGTACTTC
TRBV2	TRBJ2-3	NA	TRBD1	CASSGGTGGTDTQYF	TGTGCCAGCAGTGGAGGGACAGGGGGCACAGATACGCAGTATTTT
TRBV6-6	TRBJ2-4	few	NA	CASSPGGTKNIQYF	TGTGCCAGCAGTCCCGGAGGGACCAAAAACATTCAGTACTTC
TRBV27	TRBJ2-1	NA	TRBD1	CASSLGTGHNEQFF	TGTGCCAGCAGTTTAGGGACAGGCCACAATGAGCAGTTCTTC
TRBV5-4	TRBJ2-7	NA	TRBD1	CASSSPPGTGGGEQYF	TGTGCCAGCAGCTCTCCCCCCGGGACAGGGGGCGGCGAGCAGTACTTC
TRBV6-5	TRBJ1-1	NA	NA	CASRHRSLNTEAFF	TGTGCCAGCAGACACAGGTCCCTGAACACTGAAGCTTTCTTT
TRBV28	TRBJ1-6	once	NA	CASSLGRLRGGRNSPLHF	TGTGCCAGCAGTTTGGGTCGGTTGAGAGGAGGCCGTAATTCACCCCTCCACTTT
TRBV5-1	TRBJ1-2	few	NA	CASSNITGNYGYTF	TGCGCCAGCAGCAACATAACAGGGAACTATGGCTACACCTTC
TRBV27	TRBJ1-5	NA	NA	CASSPRLLTQPQHF	TGTGCCAGCAGCCCCAGATTGCTCACTCAGCCCCAGCATTTT
TRBV6-5	TRBJ1-1	NA	NA	CASSYDRWNTEAFF	TGTGCCAGCAGTTACGACAGATGGAACACTGAAGCTTTCTTT
TRBV4-2	TRBJ2-3	NA	NA	CASSPNGERNTDTQYF	TGTGCCAGCAGCCCGAATGGTGAGCGGAACACAGATACGCAGTATTTT
TRBV28	TRBJ1-2	NA	NA	CASSAGILTYGYTF	TGTGCCAGCAGTGCAGGGATACTTACCTATGGCTACACCTTC
TRBV7-2	TRBJ2-7	NA	NA	CASSLAGLPNEQYF	TGTGCCAGCAGCTTAGCGGGGCTTCCAAACGAGCAGTACTTC
TRBV28	TRBJ2-1	NA	TRBD2	CASSFLTPSGSYNEQFF	TGTGCCAGCAGTTTCTTGACCCCTAGCGGCTCCTACAATGAGCAGTTCTTC
TRBV29-1	TRBJ2-6	NA	NA	CSVEATVNSGANVLTF	TGCAGCGTTGAAGCGACAGTTAACTCTGGGGCCAACGTCCTGACTTTC
TRBV27	TRBJ2-3	NA	TRBD2	CASSSRTGLAGGFDTQYF	TGTGCCAGCAGTTCCCGAACGGGACTAGCGGGAGGGTTTGATACGCAGTATTTT